One sample yielded the 3 T cell receptor beta chains listed below, sequenced in a study of vaccination effects on CD4 cells after COVID-19. TCRdb's copy holds only in-frame clones and misses some; the assay was immunoSEQ multiplex PCR. Of fewer than 30,000 clones in the sample, roughly 80% were seen once. Viral peptide pool expansion of antigen-specific CD4+ T cells preceded sequencing in the ViraFEST assay. When around nine days of culture had elapsed, CD4+ T cells were isolated. Either the mRNA-1273 or the BNT162b2 vaccine was given to participants as two doses. These receptors' targets are unknown. The material sequenced was CD4+ T cells from PBMCs cultured with HCoV-NL63 spike peptides, taken after COVID-19 vaccination. These receptors were collected from a human donor who received a COVID-19 vaccine. Some clones in this sample may be carry-over from other donors' samples.

The V gene is TRBV10-3, the J gene TRBJ1-1; D possibly corresponds to TRBD1 (5 bases). Per the germline V gene, CDR1 is ENHRY and CDR2 is SYGVKD. This CDR3 has 13 amino acids. Deletions cut 7 bases from V and 0 bases from J, with 9 bases between. Here the CDR3 DNA reads TGTGCCATCAAACGGGACTTGAACACTGAAGCTTTCTTT. Protein: CAIKRDLNTEAFF.

CDR3 DNA: TGTGCCATCAGCGAACGGACAGGGGGCAACACCGGGGAGCTGTTTTTT. It yields the protein CAISERTGGNTGELFF. The rearrangement joins TRBV10-3 to TRBJ2-2, with TRBD1 matching over 11 bases. The CDR3 covers 16 residues. Germline lookup yields CDR1 ENHRY and CDR2 SYGVKD. The trim removed 6 bases at V and 2 bases at J, leaving 5 bases unmatched.

V and J are TRBV5-1 and TRBJ2-2, with D tentatively TRBD2 (6 bases). V was cut by 1 base and J by 6 bases, with 16 bases left in between. The CDR3 has 16 amino acids. The germline gives CDR1 SGHRS, CDR2 YFSETQ. Here the CDR3 reads CASSLREYGAAGELFF. CDR3 DNA sequence: TGCGCCAGCAGCTTGCGGGAGTACGGGGCCGCCGGGGAGCTGTTTTTT. The full variable domain, in which reference TRBV5-1 and TRBJ2-2 provide the parts outside the CDR3, is KAGVTQTPRYLIKTRGQQVTLSCSPISGHRSVSWYQQTPGQGLQFLFEYFSETQRNKGNFPGRFSGRQFSNSRSEMNVSTLELGDSALYLCASSLREYGAAGELFFGEGSRLTVL.